The 14 T cell receptor beta chains below come from one sample, sequenced in a study of blood T cell repertoires in COVID-19. The data were produced by immunoSEQ multiplex PCR, yet TCRdb's version contains in-frame clones alone and is incomplete. The sample records 200,000 to 300,000 clones, 80% to 85% being singletons. Material: peripheral blood. Receptors were obtained from a man between 40 and 49 years old with acute or convalescent COVID-19.

V and J are TRBV7-2 and TRBJ2-3; D is perhaps TRBD1 (5 bases). Germline values: CDR1 SGHTA, CDR2 FQGNSA. V lost 1 base to trimming and J lost 4 bases, with 15 bases between them. The CDR3 length is 16 residues. The CDR3 region is CASSLEPRARADTQYF. The CDR3 DNA reads as TGTGCCAGCAGCTTAGAGCCCAGGGCCAGGGCAGATACGCAGTATTTT. Supplemented by reference TRBV7-2 and TRBJ2-3, the full variable domain reads GAGVSQSPSNKVTEKGKDVELRCDPISGHTALYWYRQSLGQGLEFLIYFQGNSAPDKSGLPSDRFSAERTGGSVSTLTIQRTQQEDSAVYLCASSLEPRARADTQYFGPGTRLTVL.

This clone was observed at least ten times. CDR3 loop: CASSLGGYYEQYF. The CDR3 DNA reads TGTGCCAGCAGCCTCGGCGGTTACTACGAGCAGTACTTC. This sequence joins TRBV3-1 (or the pseudogene TRBV3-2) and TRBJ2-7; no clear D gene. Trimming shortened V by 4 bases and J by 3 bases, and 10 bases separated the two germline ends. The CDR3 spans 13 residues. CDR1 and CDR2 from the germline V gene are LGHDT and YNNKEL (reference sequence).

This sequence joins TRBV12-3 or TRBV12-4 and TRBJ2-5; D may be TRBD2 (6 bases). Between the trimmed V and J ends, which lost 5 bases and 4 bases, there was a span of 8 bases. The CDR3 is 12 residues long. The CDR3 region is CASSTSLETQYF. The DNA for the CDR3 is TGTGCCAGCAGTACTAGCCTAGAGACCCAGTACTTC.

J is TRBJ1-5 and V is TRBV19; 8 bases are shared with TRBD1. The CDR3 runs 14 residues. V dropped 6 bases and J dropped 4; count of bases not matched to a gene: 5. Germline V CDR1 and CDR2: LNHDA, SQIVND (reference sequence). The CDR3 coding sequence is TGTGCCAGTAGGTTTCGGGACAGGAATCAGCCCCAGCATTTT. Amino acids: CASRFRDRNQPQHF.

J is TRBJ1-2 and V is TRBV28, with TRBD1 matching 8 bases. V dropped 5 bases and J dropped 5; count of bases not matched to a gene: 10. The CDR3 loop spans 15 amino acids. CDR1 is MDHEN and CDR2 is SYDVKM in the germline V gene. The CDR3 protein is CASSPSADRGYGYTF. CDR3 DNA: TGTGCCAGCAGTCCTTCTGCCGACAGGGGTTATGGCTACACCTTC.

Comment on this clone: Other nucleotide sequences from this sample produce the same CDR3. This chain links TRBV4-3 with TRBJ2-7; 13 nucleotides match TRBD2. In germline, CDR1 is LGHNA, CDR2 YSLEER. Trimming removed 3 bases from V and 1 base from J; junction bases left unmatched: 0. The CDR3 length is 15 residues. CDR3 amino acids: CASSQGLAGSYEQYF. The CDR3 DNA follows: TGCGCCAGCAGCCAGGGACTAGCGGGGTCCTACGAGCAGTACTTC.

The gene calls are TRBV6-4 and TRBJ1-5, with 9 bases aligning to TRBD1. This CDR3 region has 15 residues. Germline V gene data show CDR1 as MRHNA and CDR2 as SNTAGT. Trimming cost V 5 bases and J 0 bases; bases outside gene matches: 2. The CDR3 here is CASSRTGDSNQPQHF. CDR3 coding DNA: TGTGCCAGCAGTAGGACAGGGGATAGCAATCAGCCCCAGCATTTT.

The chain couples TRBV3-1 (or the pseudogene TRBV3-2) to TRBJ2-5; no firm D call. This CDR3 spans 13 amino acids. Trimming took 4 bases from V and 0 from J, leaving 6 bases between them. CDR1 LGHDT and CDR2 YNNKEL come from the germline V gene (reference sequence). The CDR3 coding sequence is TGTGCCAGCAGCCGCGAAAACCAAGAGACCCAGTACTTC. This codes for CASSRENQETQYF.

Written as DNA, the CDR3 is TGTGCCAGCAGCCTCGGACATTTCTCTGGAAACACCATATATTTT. Its protein is CASSLGHFSGNTIYF. The chain carries TRBV7-2 and TRBJ1-3; D might be TRBD1 (5 bases). The CDR3 sequence is 15 residues long. Germline V lookup: CDR1 SGHTA, CDR2 FQGNSA. V lost 5 bases and J 0 bases, leaving 11 bases between the germline ends. The full variable domain, with the rest looked up from reference TRBV7-2 and TRBJ1-3, is GAGVSQSPSNKVTEKGKDVELRCDPISGHTALYWYRQSLGQGLEFLIYFQGNSAPDKSGLPSDRFSAERTGGSVSTLTIQRTQQEDSAVYLCASSLGHFSGNTIYFGEGSWLTVV.

The J gene is TRBJ1-6, the V gene TRBV4-2; D might be TRBD1 (6 bases). V dropped 4 bases and J dropped 0 bases, with 28 bases sitting between them. The CDR3 extends over 22 amino acids. CDR1 LGHNA and CDR2 YNFKEQ come from the germline V gene. DNA of the CDR3: TGTGCCAGCAGCCTAAACCCCCAACAGGCAGGGGCCTTCTCCTCCTATAATTCACCCCTCCACTTT. It codes for CASSLNPQQAGAFSSYNSPLHF.

The chain recombines TRBV3-1 (or the pseudogene TRBV3-2) with TRBJ1-1; no firm D call. The CDR3 runs to 17 residues. Trimming removed 0 bases from V and 5 bases from J, with 19 bases in between. CDR1 and CDR2 from the germline V gene are LGHDT and YNNKEL (reference sequence). The CDR3 DNA reads as TGTGCCAGCAGCCAAGATAAGTTTCGGACCCGGGGAACTGAAGCTTTCTTT. As protein: CASSQDKFRTRGTEAFF.

The chain links TRBV28 to TRBJ1-2; D is unresolved. Between the trimmed V and J ends, which lost 6 bases and 2 bases, there was a span of 16 bases. Germline V CDR1 and CDR2: MDHEN, SYDVKM. The CDR3 is made up of 15 amino acids. The CDR3 DNA sequence: TGTGCCAGCAGCCTTACCCGAGAATTCAACTATGGCTACACCTTC. It is translated as CASSLTREFNYGYTF.

The V call is TRBV5-6, the J call TRBJ1-6, with D perhaps matching TRBD1 (5 bases). In germline, CDR1 is SGHDT, CDR2 YYEEEE. Trimming took off 4 bases at V and 5 bases at J, with 16 bases between the two ends. The CDR3 is made up of 16 amino acids. As DNA, the CDR3 is TGTGCCAGCAGCCAGGAACCAGGGCAGCATAATTCACCCCTCCACTTT. Residues: CASSQEPGQHNSPLHF.

The rearrangement joins TRBV6-5 to TRBJ1-5; no reliable D call. The length of the CDR3 is 13 residues. V was trimmed by 6 bases and J by 6 bases, leaving 12 bases between them. Germline CDR1 and CDR2: MNHEY and SVGAGI. CDR3 in amino acids: CASSPGLFQPQHF. The CDR3 DNA reads as TGTGCCAGCAGCCCCGGACTGTTTCAGCCCCAGCATTTT.